The 3 T cell receptor beta chains reported below all come from one sample, sequenced in a study of blood T cell repertoires in COVID-19. The method was immunoSEQ multiplex PCR; TCRdb's version includes in-frame clones alone and lacks a portion of them. The sample shows 130,000 to 150,000 clones, around 83% of them seen only once. Sequenced sample: peripheral blood. The source is a man in his 60s with active or convalescent COVID-19.

This clone was observed a handful of times. The J gene is TRBJ2-1, the V gene TRBV11-2; perhaps TRBD2 as D (5 bases). Germline values: CDR1 SGHAT, CDR2 FQNNGV. Deletions cut 0 bases from V and 4 bases from J, with 16 bases between. This CDR3 contains 17 residues. The CDR3 sequence: CASSLDSRRSPYNEQFF. As DNA, the CDR3 is TGTGCCAGCAGCTTAGATAGTAGGAGGAGCCCGTACAATGAGCAGTTCTTC.

This clone was found a few times. The chain links TRBV7-9 to TRBJ2-2; D perhaps matches TRBD1 (6 bases). V lost 3 bases, J lost 6 bases, and 11 bases lay in between. Germline CDR1 and CDR2: SEHNR and FQNEAQ (reference sequence). There are 14 residues in the CDR3. The CDR3, as DNA: TGTGCCAGCAGCTTCAACAGGGTCCCCGGGGAGCTGTTTTTT. Translation gives CASSFNRVPGELFF.

J is TRBJ2-5 and V is TRBV5-1, with D tentatively TRBD1 (7 bases). The CDR3 has 15 residues. Germline values: CDR1 SGHRS, CDR2 YFSETQ. V was cut by 2 bases and J by 2 bases, with 13 bases left in between. DNA for the CDR3: TGCGCCAGCAGCTTCTCGGGGGACAGACAAGAGACCCAGTACTTC. This sequence encodes CASSFSGDRQETQYF.